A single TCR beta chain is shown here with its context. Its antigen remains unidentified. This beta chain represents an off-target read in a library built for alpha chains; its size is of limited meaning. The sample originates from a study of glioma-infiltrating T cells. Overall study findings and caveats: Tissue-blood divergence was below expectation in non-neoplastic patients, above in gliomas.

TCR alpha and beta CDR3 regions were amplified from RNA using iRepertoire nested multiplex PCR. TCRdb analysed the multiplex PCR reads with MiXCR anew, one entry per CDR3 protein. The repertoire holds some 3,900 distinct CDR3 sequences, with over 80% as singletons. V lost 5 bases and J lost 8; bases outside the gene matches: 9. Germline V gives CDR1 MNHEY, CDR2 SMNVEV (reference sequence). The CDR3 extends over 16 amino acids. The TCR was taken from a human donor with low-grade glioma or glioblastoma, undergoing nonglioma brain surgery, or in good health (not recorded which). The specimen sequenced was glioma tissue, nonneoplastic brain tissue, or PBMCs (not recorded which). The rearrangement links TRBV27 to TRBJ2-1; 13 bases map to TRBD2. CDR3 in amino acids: CASSNQTSGGDYEQFF. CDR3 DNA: TGTGCCAGCAGTAACCAAACTAGCGGGGGGGATTATGAGCAGTTCTTC.